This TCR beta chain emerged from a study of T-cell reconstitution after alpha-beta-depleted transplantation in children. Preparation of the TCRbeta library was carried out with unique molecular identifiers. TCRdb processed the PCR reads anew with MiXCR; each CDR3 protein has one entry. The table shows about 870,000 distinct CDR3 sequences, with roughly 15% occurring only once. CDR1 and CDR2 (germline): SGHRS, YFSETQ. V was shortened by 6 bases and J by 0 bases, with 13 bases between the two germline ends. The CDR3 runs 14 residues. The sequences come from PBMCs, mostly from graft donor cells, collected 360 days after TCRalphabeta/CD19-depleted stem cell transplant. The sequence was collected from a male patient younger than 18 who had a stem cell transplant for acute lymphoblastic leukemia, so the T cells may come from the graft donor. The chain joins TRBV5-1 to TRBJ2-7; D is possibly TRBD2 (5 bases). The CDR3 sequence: CASNIGGLSYEQYF. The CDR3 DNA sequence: TGCGCCAGCAATATTGGAGGACTCTCCTACGAGCAGTACTTC.